What follows are 17 T cell receptor beta chains derived from one specimen sequenced in a study of T-cell memory formation after mild COVID-19. TCRdb re-analysed the 5' RACE reads in MiXCR, keeping a single row per CDR3 protein. Among about 110,000 distinct CDR3 sequences listed, 15% to 20% were seen once. The source material was PBMCs or a T cell subset sorted from them (not recorded which). The receptors stem from an adult woman who had mild COVID-19 (a few samples of this study predate the infection). Cell type and time point are not known.

This clonotype was seen more than once but under ten times. The gene calls are TRBV7-2 and TRBJ2-1, with 7 bases lining up with TRBD2. Per the germline V gene, CDR1 is SGHTA and CDR2 is FQGNSA. V lost 2 bases, J lost 1 base, and 11 bases stayed unmatched. The CDR3 is 18 amino acids. The CDR3 region has the DNA TGTGCCAGCAGCTTATCTGTGGGAGGGCCACCTTCCTACAATGAGCAGTTCTTC. Protein product: CASSLSVGGPPSYNEQFF.

V is TRBV6-5 and J is TRBJ1-1, with D maybe TRBD1 (5 bases). This CDR3 region has 15 residues. Germline V gene sequence: CDR1 MNHEY, CDR2 SVGAGI. V was trimmed by 4 bases and J by 0 bases, leaving 12 bases between them. The CDR3 spells CASSFLDMMNTEAFF. CDR3 nucleotides: TGTGCCAGCAGTTTCTTGGACATGATGAACACTGAAGCTTTCTTT.

The table lists this clonotype with many counts. This sequence joins TRBV5-5 and TRBJ2-1; D is possibly TRBD1 (5 bases). V was pared by 4 bases and J by 1 base, with 12 bases between. This CDR3 spans 15 amino acids. Germline-derived CDR1 and CDR2 are SGHKS and YYEKEE (reference sequence). CDR3: CASSPQGDSYNEQFF. The CDR3 nucleotides are TGTGCCAGCAGCCCCCAAGGGGATTCCTACAATGAGCAGTTCTTC.

The table lists this clonotype with a few counts. The V gene is TRBV5-1, the J gene TRBJ2-3; 8 nucleotides line up with TRBD2. The ends lost 0 bases at V and 0 bases at J; junction bases unmatched: 3. This CDR3 contains 16 residues. Germline CDR1 SGHRS, CDR2 YFSETQ. The CDR3 here is CASSLVSGASTDTQYF. Here the CDR3 DNA reads TGCGCCAGCAGCTTGGTTAGCGGGGCGAGCACAGATACGCAGTATTTT.

This clonotype has a handful of counts. The V gene is TRBV24-1, the J gene TRBJ1-2, with 9 nucleotides matching TRBD1. CDR1 KGHDR and CDR2 SFDVKD come from the germline V gene. The CDR3 has 14 residues. The ends lost 4 bases at V and 7 bases at J; junction bases unmatched: 6. CDR3 DNA: TGTGCCACCAGTGACCGCGGACAGGGGCTTGGCTACACCTTC. Translation: CATSDRGQGLGYTF.

The V call is TRBV5-1, the J call TRBJ2-7, with a tentative D call TRBD2 (5 bases). Trimming shortened V by 5 bases and J by 3 bases, and 21 bases separated the two germline ends. Germline V CDR1 and CDR2: SGHRS, YFSETQ. The CDR3 contains 16 residues. The CDR3 DNA is TGCGCCAGCAGACTAGATCCCATCCTGCCGAGCTACGAGCAGTACTTC. Protein sequence: CASRLDPILPSYEQYF.

In this sample, this clonotype turned up a few times. The CDR3: CASSLDSGAYSYNEQFF. The CDR3 DNA reads as TGCGCCAGCAGCTTGGATTCAGGGGCCTACTCCTACAATGAGCAGTTCTTC. V and J are TRBV5-1 and TRBJ2-1; D may be TRBD1 (6 bases). Trimming took 0 bases from V and 0 from J, leaving 13 bases between them. Germline V CDR1 and CDR2: SGHRS, YFSETQ. This CDR3 contains 17 residues.

In its sample, this clonotype was seen a few times. The chain employs TRBV7-9 and TRBJ2-7, with D perhaps TRBD1 (6 bases). The length of the CDR3 is 13 residues. Germline lookup yields CDR1 SEHNR and CDR2 FQNEAQ (reference sequence). Trimming left V 5 bases short and J 2 bases short, with 10 bases between. The CDR3 protein is CASSRQAAYEQYF. The DNA for the CDR3 is TGTGCCAGCAGCCGACAGGCCGCCTACGAGCAGTACTTC.

This clonotype was detected only a few times. The chain uses TRBV11-3 and TRBJ2-1; 7 bases are shared with TRBD1. The CDR3 sequence is 14 residues long. CDR1 is SGHNT and CDR2 is YENEEA in the germline V gene. V shed 10 bases, J shed 2 bases, and the junction held 8 bases outside the gene matches. The CDR3 here is CATRGDRPYNEQFF. CDR3 DNA sequence: TGTGCCACCAGAGGGGACAGACCCTACAATGAGCAGTTCTTC.

The chain has TRBV7-2 and TRBJ2-7; TRBD2 matches 12 bases. Looked up from germline, CDR1 is SGHTA and CDR2 is FQGNSA. V lost 5 bases and J lost 5; bases outside the gene matches: 7. The CDR3 contains 15 residues. As DNA, the CDR3 is TGTGCCAGCAGCCGACTAGCGGGAGTCGCCCACGAGCAGTACTTC. Encoded protein: CASSRLAGVAHEQYF. The full variable domain, with the rest looked up from reference TRBV7-2 and TRBJ2-7, is GAGVSQSPSNKVTEKGKDVELRCDPISGHTALYWYRQSLGQGLEFLIYFQGNSAPDKSGLPSDRFSAERTGGSVSTLTIQRTQQEDSAVYLCASSRLAGVAHEQYFGPGTRLTVT.

This clonotype came up a few times. This chain links TRBV12-3 or TRBV12-4 with TRBJ2-5, with 7 positions matching TRBD1. The V gene end was trimmed by 5 bases and the J gene end by 4 bases; junction bases not matched to a gene: 4. The CDR3 spans 13 residues. CDR3 protein: CASSEPGGETQYF. The CDR3, as DNA: TGTGCCAGCAGTGAACCAGGGGGAGAGACCCAGTACTTC.

This rearrangement joins TRBV19 to TRBJ2-1; 12 bases fit TRBD2. V shed 6 bases, J shed 5 bases, and the junction held 2 bases outside the gene matches. From germline, CDR1 is LNHDA and CDR2 SQIVND (reference sequence). This CDR3 has 14 amino acids. The CDR3, as DNA: TGTGCCAGTAGCTGGACTAGCGGGGACAATGAGCAGTTCTTC. It codes for CASSWTSGDNEQFF.

The chain has TRBV9 and TRBJ2-1, with 11 bases matching TRBD2. The CDR3 is 16 amino acids. With 4 bases clipped from V and 2 bases from J, the junction kept 5 bases outside the gene matches. Germline assignment: CDR1 SGDLS and CDR2 YYNGEE. The CDR3 protein is CASSPRLAGPYNEQFF. The DNA of the CDR3 is TGTGCCAGCAGCCCGAGACTAGCGGGGCCCTACAATGAGCAGTTCTTC.

This clonotype was seen only a few times. The chain employs TRBV6-5 and TRBJ2-3; D uncertain. The CDR3 is 14 residues long. The V end lost 6 bases, the J end lost 1 base, and 11 bases lay between the germline ends. Looked up from germline, CDR1 is MNHEY and CDR2 is SVGAGI. The CDR3 loop is CASSPFRGTDTQYF. Here the CDR3 DNA reads TGTGCCAGCAGCCCCTTTAGGGGCACAGATACGCAGTATTTT.

The J gene is TRBJ1-1, the V gene TRBV6-5; TRBD1 is a possible D gene (6 bases). Germline V lookup: CDR1 MNHEY, CDR2 SVGAGI. V shed 2 bases and J shed 1 base, with 11 bases lying between them. The CDR3 extends over 15 amino acids. The chain's CDR3 is CASSYQQGGNTEAFF. For the CDR3, the DNA is TGTGCCAGCAGTTACCAACAGGGAGGGAACACTGAAGCTTTCTTT.

This clonotype was counted only a few times. The rearrangement links TRBV6-4 to TRBJ2-1; 8 bases map to TRBD2. CDR3 size: 19 residues. Germline assignment: CDR1 MRHNA and CDR2 SNTAGT. Germline trimming cut 6 bases from V and 0 bases from J; bases unmatched to any gene: 16. The CDR3 loop reads CASSSSGSQAPSSYNEQFF. The CDR3 bases are TGTGCCAGCAGCTCCAGCGGGAGCCAAGCCCCTAGCTCCTACAATGAGCAGTTCTTC.

This rearrangement joins TRBV4-3 to TRBJ2-4, with no clear D. The ends were cut back, 0 bases at V and 0 bases at J, with 6 bases in the middle. Germline V gene data show CDR1 as LGHNA and CDR2 as YSLEER. This CDR3 has 15 amino acids. CDR3 DNA: TGCGCCAGCAGCCAAGATAATGGAGCCAAAAACATTCAGTACTTC. Its translation is CASSQDNGAKNIQYF.